This TCR beta chain was retrieved from a study of blood T cell repertoires in COVID-19. On the study more broadly: PBMCs, B-cell-depleted T cells, or T cells provided the cDNA or gDNA that made up the material.

Repertoires were generated with immunoSEQ multiplex PCR, while TCRdb's copy carries only in-frame clones and drops some. The sample shows around 240,000 clones, approximately 84% of them seen only once. V dropped 3 bases and J dropped 1 base, with 4 bases sitting between them. This CDR3 contains 12 residues. From germline, CDR1 is SGHRS and CDR2 YFSETQ. About this clone: This same CDR3 is encoded by further DNA sequences in the sample.

The sample comprised peripheral blood. The sequence came from a woman older than 75 with acute or convalescent COVID-19. The J gene is TRBJ1-1, the V gene TRBV5-1; no definite D call. CDR3 sequence (DNA): TGCGCCAGCAGCTCAGGGAACACTGAAGCTTTCTTT. Translating gives CASSSGNTEAFF. The entire variable domain, with the rest obtained from reference TRBV5-1 and TRBJ1-1, is as follows: KAGVTQTPRYLIKTRGQQVTLSCSPISGHRSVSWYQQTPGQGLQFLFEYFSETQRNKGNFPGRFSGRQFSNSRSEMNVSTLELGDSALYLCASSSGNTEAFFGQGTRLTVV.